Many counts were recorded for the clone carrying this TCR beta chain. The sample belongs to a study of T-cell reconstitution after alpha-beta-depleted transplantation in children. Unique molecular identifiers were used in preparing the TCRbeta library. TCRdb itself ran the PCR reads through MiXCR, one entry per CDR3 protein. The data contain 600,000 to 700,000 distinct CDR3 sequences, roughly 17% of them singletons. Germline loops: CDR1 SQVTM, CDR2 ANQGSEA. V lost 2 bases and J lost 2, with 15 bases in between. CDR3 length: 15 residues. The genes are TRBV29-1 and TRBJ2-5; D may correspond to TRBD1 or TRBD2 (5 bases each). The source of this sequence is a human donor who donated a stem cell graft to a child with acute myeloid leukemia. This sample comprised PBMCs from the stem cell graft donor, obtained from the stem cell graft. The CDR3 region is CSVEWGIEPQETQYF. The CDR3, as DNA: TGCAGCGTTGAATGGGGGATCGAACCTCAAGAGACCCAGTACTTC.